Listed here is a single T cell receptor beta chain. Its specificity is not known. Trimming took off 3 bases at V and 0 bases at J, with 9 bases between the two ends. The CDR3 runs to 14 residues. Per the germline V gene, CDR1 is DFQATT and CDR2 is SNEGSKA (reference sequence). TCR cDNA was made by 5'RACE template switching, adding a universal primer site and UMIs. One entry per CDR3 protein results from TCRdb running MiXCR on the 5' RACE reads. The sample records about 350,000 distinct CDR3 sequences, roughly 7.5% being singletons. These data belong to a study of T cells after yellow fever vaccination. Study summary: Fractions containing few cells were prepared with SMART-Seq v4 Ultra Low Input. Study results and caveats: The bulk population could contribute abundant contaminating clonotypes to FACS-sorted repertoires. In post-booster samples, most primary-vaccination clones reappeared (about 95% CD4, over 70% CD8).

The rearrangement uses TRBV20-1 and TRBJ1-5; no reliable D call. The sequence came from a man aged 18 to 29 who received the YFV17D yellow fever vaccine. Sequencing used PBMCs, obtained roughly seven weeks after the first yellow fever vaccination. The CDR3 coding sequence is TGCAGTGCTAGCCAGACGTATAGCAATCAGCCCCAGCATTTT. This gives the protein CSASQTYSNQPQHF.